Here is one TCR beta chain with its context. Authors' processing steps: From reference gene primer amplification, estimates of nucleated cell counts were derived. Profiling relied on immunoSEQ multiplex PCR, and the TCRdb table lists in-frame clones only, not all of them. Clonal size and the V and J genes are those of that table, whereas D and trimming came from the DNA. The sample carries 390,000 or so clones, approximately 87% recorded once. This sample is part of a study of blood T cell repertoires in COVID-19. Study at large: The analysed material was cDNA or gDNA that came from T cells, B-cell-depleted T cells, or PBMCs.

Germline V gene sequence: CDR1 LGHNA, CDR2 YSLEER. V gave up 0 bases and J gave up 4 bases; unmatched junction bases: 5. The CDR3 totals 15 residues. Participants were placed into cohorts based on the clinical history they reported. The V call is TRBV4-3, the J call TRBJ1-1; the match to TRBD1 covers 7 bases. Source material: PBMCs or T cells enriched from blood (not recorded which). This TCR was sampled from a woman aged 45-65 years who had recovered from COVID-19. Here the CDR3 DNA reads TGCGCCAGCAGCCAAGATTCGCAGGGGGTCACTGAAGCTTTCTTT. Translating it yields CASSQDSQGVTEAFF.